This T cell receptor (beta chain) is from a study of blood T cell repertoires in COVID-19. Turning to the study itself: Italy, Spain and the United States were the sources of the convalescent and acute COVID-19 samples. Nucleic acid was either cDNA or gDNA, and it came from T cells, B-cell-depleted T cells, or PBMCs.

How the authors handled the data: Amplified reference gene primers provided the basis for estimating nucleated cell counts. Sequencing used immunoSEQ multiplex PCR; TCRdb keeps in-frame clones, though not all of them. V and J calls and clone size are as listed in that table; D and trimming were resolved from the DNA. The sample shows 95,000 to 150,000 clones, over 75% of them seen only once. This clone occurred once. The trim removed 0 bases at V and 10 bases at J, leaving 11 bases unmatched. The CDR3 is made up of 16 amino acids. Per the germline V gene, CDR1 is GTSNPN and CDR2 is SVGIG (reference sequence).

This clonotype was obtained from a man of 80 years or more with active or convalescent COVID-19. The rearrangement uses TRBV30 and TRBJ2-1; 11 bases match TRBD2. Sample: peripheral blood. The CDR3 loop is CAWSVGFSGRVLEQFF. The CDR3 DNA reads as TGTGCCTGGAGTGTAGGGTTTAGCGGGAGGGTGCTCGAGCAGTTCTTC.